These 5 T cell receptor beta chains were sequenced from one sample in a study of blood T cell repertoires in COVID-19. Data came from immunoSEQ multiplex PCR; TCRdb stores just in-frame clones and leaves some out. The table shows over 250,000 clones, with just over 90% occurring only once. Sequences were obtained from peripheral blood. These receptor sequences come from a woman aged 25 to 45 with COVID-19, enrolled during active disease.

The chain carries TRBV7-2 and TRBJ1-5, with 8 bases fitting TRBD1. The J segment lost 1 base and the V segment lost 5 bases, leaving 4 bases of the junction unmatched. CDR1 is SGHTA and CDR2 is FQGNSA in the germline V gene. This CDR3 spans 15 amino acids. The CDR3 spells CASSRTGGSNQPQHF. The CDR3 nucleotides are TGTGCCAGCAGCCGCACAGGGGGAAGCAATCAGCCCCAGCATTTT.

The CDR3 region is CASSLEPGEAFF. In nucleotides, the CDR3 is TGCGCCAGCAGCTTGGAGCCAGGCGAAGCTTTCTTT. The V gene is TRBV5-1, the J gene TRBJ1-1; D remains unclear. The germline V gene encodes CDR1 SGHRS and CDR2 YFSETQ. CDR3 length: 12 amino acids. With 0 bases removed from V and 8 bases from J, the gap between germline ends came to 8 bases.

CDR3 coding DNA: TGTGCCAGCAATACAGACGGGGGTGGGCTACTGTTTTTT. Translation: CASNTDGGGLLFF. The V call is TRBV6-1, the J call TRBJ1-4; the D gene is possibly TRBD1 (5 bases). The CDR3 runs to 13 residues. The germline V gene has CDR1 MNHNS and CDR2 SASEGT. V was cut by 7 bases and J by 13 bases, with 19 bases left in between.

This clone was counted only a few times. The V and J genes are TRBV29-1 and TRBJ2-3; tentative D call: TRBD2 (6 bases). Deletions cut 7 bases from V and 6 bases from J, with 17 bases between. The length of the CDR3 is 13 residues. Germline V gives CDR1 SQVTM, CDR2 ANQGSEA. This CDR3 is CSAPGKGGDTQYF. As DNA, the CDR3 is TGCAGCGCCCCAGGGAAGGGAGGCGATACGCAGTATTTT.

The chain uses TRBV5-1 and TRBJ2-2, with a tentative D call TRBD2 (5 bases). The V gene's germline CDR1 is SGHRS and CDR2 YFSETQ. The CDR3 is 12 amino acids. V dropped 7 bases and J dropped 3 bases, with 7 bases sitting between them. The CDR3 nucleotides are TGCGCCAGCCCCGGGGACACCGGGGAGCTGTTTTTT. Encoded protein: CASPGDTGELFF. The full variable domain, with the rest looked up from reference TRBV5-1 and TRBJ2-2, is KAGVTQTPRYLIKTRGQQVTLSCSPISGHRSVSWYQQTPGQGLQFLFEYFSETQRNKGNFPGRFSGRQFSNSRSEMNVSTLELGDSALYLCASPGDTGELFFGEGSRLTVL.